These 10 T cell receptor beta chains were sequenced from one sample in a study of molecular identifiers for immune sequencing clone quantification. TCRdb called the PCR reads again in MiXCR, with one record for every CDR3 protein. Of approximately 100,000 distinct CDR3 sequences detected, 36% appear once; the ten largest clones hold 4% to 5%. Sequencing was carried out using naive CD8+ T cells from blood, with Jurkat cell RNA spiked in. Subset specified: FACS-sorted CD8+CD4-CCR7+CD45RA+ naive T cells. The receptors come from a human donor in good health. Some libraries in this study had Jurkat cell RNA spiked in.

The chain recombines TRBV27 with TRBJ2-6; TRBD1 aligns across 8 bases. The CDR3 is 19 amino acids. V lost 1 base, J lost 0 bases, and 8 bases stayed unmatched. CDR1 is MNHEY, CDR2 SMNVEV, per germline (reference sequence). The DNA of the CDR3 is TGTGCCAGCAGTTTATTGCCAGGGGGCTTCAGCTCTGGGGCCAACGTCCTGACTTTC. Its translation is CASSLLPGGFSSGANVLTF.

The rearrangement uses TRBV5-1 and TRBJ1-1; D gene unclear. V lost 1 base, J lost 1 base, and 11 bases lay in between. Germline CDR1 SGHRS, CDR2 YFSETQ. This CDR3 has 15 residues. The CDR3 bases are TGCGCCAGCAGCTTGTATCTTCAGCCGAACACTGAAGCTTTCTTT. Protein product: CASSLYLQPNTEAFF.

This clonotype came up many times. The J gene is TRBJ2-5, the V gene TRBV5-1; D uncertain. The CDR3 length is 11 residues. Germline-derived CDR1 and CDR2 are SGHRS and YFSETQ. Trimming took 3 bases from V and 2 from J, leaving 2 bases between them. CDR3 bases: TGCGCCAGCAGCTGTCAAGAGACCCAGTACTTC. As protein: CASSCQETQYF.

This clonotype was observed a handful of times. This rearrangement joins TRBV5-1 to TRBJ2-7; no clear D gene. Germline loops: CDR1 SGHRS, CDR2 YFSETQ. This CDR3 region has 13 residues. The V gene lost 2 bases and the J gene lost 3 bases, with 9 bases spanning the gap. This CDR3 is CASSFSTYYEQYF. The CDR3 DNA reads as TGCGCCAGCAGCTTCTCCACCTACTACGAGCAGTACTTC. The full variable domain, completed using reference TRBV5-1 and TRBJ2-7, is KAGVTQTPRYLIKTRGQQVTLSCSPISGHRSVSWYQQTPGQGLQFLFEYFSETQRNKGNFPGRFSGRQFSNSRSEMNVSTLELGDSALYLCASSFSTYYEQYFGPGTRLTVT.

As for this clonotype: A read error may produce the germline difference seen at one junction end. The V call is TRBV3-1, the J call TRBJ2-3; either TRBD1 or TRBD2 may fit D (6 bases each). The CDR3 covers 16 residues. The germline gives CDR1 LGHDT, CDR2 YNNKEL (reference sequence). The CDR3 coding sequence is TGTGCCAGCAGCCAAGATTGGGGGGCCTTATCAGATGCGCAGTATTTT. Protein product: CASSQDWGALSDAQYF.

The chain combines TRBV9 with TRBJ2-7; the match to TRBD2 covers 7 bases. The CDR3 is made up of 15 amino acids. V trimming: 4 bases; J trimming: 2 bases; junction bases outside the gene matches: 9. Looked up from germline, CDR1 is SGDLS and CDR2 is YYNGEE. CDR3 in amino acids: CASSLGTTPTYEQYF. Written as DNA, the CDR3 is TGTGCCAGCAGCCTTGGGACTACCCCGACCTACGAGCAGTACTTC.

DNA for the CDR3: TGTGCCAGCAGTTTAACCCTCGCATCCGGGCCTCCCGGCGGGTCCTACGAGCAGTACTTC. Its protein product is CASSLTLASGPPGGSYEQYF. This chain links TRBV28 with TRBJ2-7, with D tentatively TRBD2 (5 bases). V lost 2 bases and J 1 base, leaving 27 bases between the germline ends. The CDR3 has 20 amino acids. Germline V gives CDR1 MDHEN, CDR2 SYDVKM. The entire variable domain, with the rest obtained from reference TRBV28 and TRBJ2-7, is as follows: DVKVTQSSRYLVKRTGEKVFLECVQDMDHENMFWYRQDPGLGLRLIYFSYDVKMKEKGDIPEGYSVSREKKERFSLILESASTNQTSMYLCASSLTLASGPPGGSYEQYFGPGTRLTVT.

J is TRBJ1-1 and V is TRBV29-1, with a tentative D call TRBD1 (5 bases). The CDR3 runs 15 residues. The germline V gene has CDR1 SQVTM and CDR2 ANQGSEA. V lost 3 bases, J lost 3 bases, and 17 bases lay in between. The CDR3 spells CSVEGPDAGDTEAFF. CDR3 coding DNA: TGCAGCGTTGAGGGGCCAGACGCTGGGGACACTGAAGCTTTCTTT.

In its sample, this clonotype was seen many times. This chain joins TRBV7-9 and TRBJ1-5; no firm D call. Deletions cut 1 base from V and 6 bases from J, with 4 bases between. The CDR3 extends over 12 amino acids. Per the germline V gene, CDR1 is SEHNR and CDR2 is FQNEAQ (reference sequence). In DNA form, the CDR3 reads TGTGCCAGCAGCTTAGTGGGTCAGCCCCAGCATTTT. This sequence encodes CASSLVGQPQHF.

As for this clonotype: Just one base apart from a much larger clone, this may be a read error. J is TRBJ2-1 and V is TRBV7-2; D perhaps matches TRBD2 (5 bases). Germline lookup yields CDR1 SGHTA and CDR2 FQGNSA. The CDR3 runs 17 residues. In DNA form, the CDR3 reads TGTGCCAGCAGCTTAGCGGAGGCTAGCCTTTACCACAATGAGCAGATCTTC. Translated, it gives CASSLAEASLYHNEQIF.